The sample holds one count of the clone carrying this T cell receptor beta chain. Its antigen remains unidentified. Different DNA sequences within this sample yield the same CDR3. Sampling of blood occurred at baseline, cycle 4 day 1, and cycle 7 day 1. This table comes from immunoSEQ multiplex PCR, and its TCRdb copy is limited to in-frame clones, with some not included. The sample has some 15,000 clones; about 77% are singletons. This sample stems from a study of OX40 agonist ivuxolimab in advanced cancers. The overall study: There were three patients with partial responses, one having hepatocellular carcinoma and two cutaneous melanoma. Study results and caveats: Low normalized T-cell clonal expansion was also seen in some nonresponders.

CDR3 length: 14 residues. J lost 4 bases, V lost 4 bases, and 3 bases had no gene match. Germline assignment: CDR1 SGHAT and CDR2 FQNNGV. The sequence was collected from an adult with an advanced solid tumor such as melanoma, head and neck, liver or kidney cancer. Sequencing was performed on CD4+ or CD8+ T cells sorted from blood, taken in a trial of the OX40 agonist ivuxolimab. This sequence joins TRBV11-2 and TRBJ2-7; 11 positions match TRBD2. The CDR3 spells CASSSGTSGYEQYF. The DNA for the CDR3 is TGTGCCAGCAGCTCGGGGACTAGCGGTTACGAGCAGTACTTC.